This T cell receptor beta chain was observed in a study of CD8 T cells in ankylosing spondylitis (dated by TCRdb to the late 2010s). Looking at the study overall: To find TCR variants linked to disease, the study profiled T cell receptor beta repertoires in ankylosing spondylitis patients and healthy donors. The full study cohort was made up of about 24 ankylosing spondylitis patients and 108 healthy donors. Samples of peripheral blood were taken, and for ankylosing spondylitis patients, synovial fluid was collected as well. On the study overall, not on this receptor specifically: The disease-linked clones were reported to be significantly enriched in matched synovial fluid samples from ankylosing spondylitis patients. The disease-linked clones had a CD8+ phenotype and were found at relatively low frequencies in peripheral blood. Blood from ankylosing spondylitis patients appeared to be characterized by a TCR beta motif made up of 8 or 9 highly homologous amino acid variants. Some motif variants were previously reported in synovial fluid and blood of reactive arthritis patients, suggesting common disease-initiation mechanisms.

The CDR3, from cysteine to phenylalanine, totals 15 residues. The DNA shown is the 45-base CDR3, in frame from base 1. In the germline V gene, CDR1 corresponds to SGHRS and CDR2 to YFSETQ. V lost 0 bases and J lost 0 bases; the stretch between them is 10 bases long. Sequencing used an Illumina HiSeq 2500. Quantitative 5'-RACE with molecular barcodes was the method used to prepare the TCR beta libraries. In the paper's pipeline: To identify disease-linked TCR variants, a new computational method was used, one built on a probabilistic model of VDJ rearrangement. TCRdb ran its own pipeline on the public reads, namely fastp trimming at Q25 and MiXCR clone calling, and kept in-frame beta chains. Identical CDR3 protein sequences are pooled into one entry, listed with their most common genes and DNA. The V and J calls here are based on TCRdb, not the publication. Across this sample there are roughly 440,000 distinct CDR3 sequences, with roughly a sixth seen only once. The ten most abundant clones make up around 0.92% of the sample.

This clonotype was seen a few times. No antigen is known for it. Base qualities are not at hand, and no much larger clone is one base apart. This chain is built from TRBV5-1 and TRBJ2-7; the D gene is unclear. The clonotype was recovered from a male donor with ankylosing spondylitis. The sample consisted of blood, either unsorted or a sorted T cell fraction (not recorded which). The nucleotides are TGCGCCAGCAGCTTGGATGGACGGAGCTCCTACGAGCAGTACTTC. It translates to CASSLDGRSSYEQYF.